The subject of this entry is one T cell receptor beta chain. Its antigen is not identified. Profiled with immunoSEQ multiplex PCR; TCRdb holds only in-frame clones, not every one. The data contain tens of thousands of clones, about 93% of them singletons. V dropped 0 bases and J dropped 3 bases, with 9 bases sitting between them. From germline, CDR1 is MGHRA and CDR2 YSYEKL. This CDR3 region has 14 residues. This sample is drawn from a study of graft-versus-host responses after intestinal transplantation. Overall study: Recipients uniformly received anti-thymocyte globulin induction, followed by tacrolimus and steroids for roughly 3 years.

Overall study results and limits: GvH clones were identified in recipient marrow, with some first appearing in ileum or blood.

Sequencing used unstimulated CD8+ T cells sorted from spleen or lymph node cells, obtained before intestinal transplant. This clonotype was obtained from a human donor who received an intestinal transplant. J is TRBJ2-7 and V is TRBV4-1; D may match TRBD1 or TRBD2 (5 bases each). CDR3 in amino acids: CASSQDGGIYEQYF. CDR3 sequence (DNA): TGCGCCAGCAGCCAAGATGGGGGTATCTACGAGCAGTACTTC.